This is a list of T cell receptor beta chains from one sample in a study of radiation and T cells in renal cell carcinoma. Sequencing used immunoSEQ multiplex PCR; TCRdb keeps in-frame clones, though not all of them. Here the sample spans approximately 21,000 clones, 47% being singletons. Specimen: tumor tissue, collected from a patient whose treatment included radiotherapy and nephrectomy. These receptors all stem from a woman in her forties or fifties with renal cell carcinoma. The CDR3 runs from the conserved cysteine through the conserved F or W. D genes are given only for firm matches. A row's size may be missing; if present it is once, few, many or a size class.

clone_size: NA; v_call: TRBV7-3; d_call: TRBD2; j_call: TRBJ2-1; cdr3_nt: TGTGCCAGCAGCTTAGCTTATTTTGAAGCGGGGGACAATGAGCAGTTCTTC; cdr3_aa: CASSLAYFEAGDNEQFF
clone_size: NA; v_call: TRBV29-1; d_call: TRBD1; j_call: TRBJ1-2; cdr3_nt: TGCAGCGTTGAAGAACTCGACAGGGGTGACTATGGCTACACCTTC; cdr3_aa: CSVEELDRGDYGYTF
clone_size: many; v_call: TRBV5-8; d_call: NA; j_call: TRBJ1-2; cdr3_nt: TGTGCCAGCAGCTTGACAGGGAAACACTACTATGGCTACACCTTC; cdr3_aa: CASSLTGKHYYGYTF
clone_size: NA; v_call: TRBV29-1; d_call: NA; j_call: TRBJ1-2; cdr3_nt: TGCAGCGCCCAATCGGTACAGGGAGGTGGCTACACCTTC; cdr3_aa: CSAQSVQGGGYTF
clone_size: large; v_call: TRBV4-1; d_call: NA; j_call: TRBJ1-1; cdr3_nt: TGCGCCAGCAGCCACCCGGGACACAGGAACACTGAAGCTTTCTTT; cdr3_aa: CASSHPGHRNTEAFF
clone_size: NA; v_call: TRBV19; d_call: NA; j_call: TRBJ1-1; cdr3_nt: TGTGCCTCGACCGGGGGATACGAAACCACTGAAGCTTTCTTT; cdr3_aa: CASTGGYETTEAFF
clone_size: many; v_call: TRBV6-6; d_call: NA; j_call: TRBJ1-2; cdr3_nt: TGTGCCAGCAGTTACTCGACGACAGAGCACTATGGCTACACCTTC; cdr3_aa: CASSYSTTEHYGYTF
clone_size: NA; v_call: TRBV4-1; d_call: TRBD1; j_call: TRBJ1-5; cdr3_nt: TGCGCCAGCAGCCAAATTACAGGGGCCAATCAGCCCCAGCATTTT; cdr3_aa: CASSQITGANQPQHF
clone_size: few; v_call: TRBV7-6; d_call: NA; j_call: TRBJ2-2; cdr3_nt: TGTGCCAGCAGCAAACTAGCCACCGGGGAGCTGTTTTTT; cdr3_aa: CASSKLATGELFF
clone_size: NA; v_call: TRBV7-2; d_call: NA; j_call: TRBJ1-2; cdr3_nt: TGTGCCAGCAGCTTGGGCAGGGAGGGCGGCTACACCTTC; cdr3_aa: CASSLGREGGYTF
clone_size: NA; v_call: TRBV5-1; d_call: NA; j_call: TRBJ2-7; cdr3_nt: TGCGCCAGCAGCTTGTTCCAGGGAGCCTACGAGCAGTACTTC; cdr3_aa: CASSLFQGAYEQYF
clone_size: few; v_call: TRBV15; d_call: NA; j_call: TRBJ1-1; cdr3_nt: TGTGCCACCAGCAGAGATTGGGCAGGGAAAGTGAACACTGAAGCTTTCTTT; cdr3_aa: CATSRDWAGKVNTEAFF
clone_size: NA; v_call: TRBV7-7; d_call: NA; j_call: TRBJ1-1; cdr3_nt: TGTGCTAGCAGCCACAATATGAACACTGAAGCTTTCTTT; cdr3_aa: CASSHNMNTEAFF
clone_size: few; v_call: TRBV5-4; d_call: NA; j_call: TRBJ1-6; cdr3_nt: TGTGCCAGCAGTGAGGGGTTTTCTGCTTCACCCCTCCACTTT; cdr3_aa: CASSEGFSASPLHF
clone_size: few; v_call: TRBV7-9; d_call: TRBD2; j_call: TRBJ2-2; cdr3_nt: TGTGCCAGCAGCTCATTGACTAGCAGAACAACCGGGGAGCTGTTTTTT; cdr3_aa: CASSSLTSRTTGELFF
clone_size: NA; v_call: TRBV2; d_call: NA; j_call: TRBJ1-2; cdr3_nt: TGTGCCAGCAGGGTCCTGGACAGTCTTAACTATGGCTACACCTTC; cdr3_aa: CASRVLDSLNYGYTF
clone_size: few; v_call: TRBV9; d_call: NA; j_call: TRBJ1-2; cdr3_nt: TGTGCCAGCAGCCCCAGGGACATCTATGGCTACACCTTC; cdr3_aa: CASSPRDIYGYTF
clone_size: NA; v_call: TRBV16; d_call: NA; j_call: TRBJ1-6; cdr3_nt: TGTGCCAGCAGCCAATCGATCAGGAGGGACAATTCACCCCTCCACTTT; cdr3_aa: CASSQSIRRDNSPLHF
clone_size: large; v_call: TRBV7-8; d_call: TRBD2; j_call: TRBJ2-3; cdr3_nt: TGTGCCAGCAGCTTAGCCCGTGGGCGGGGGGGCCGCGGAGATACGCAGTATTTT; cdr3_aa: CASSLARGRGGRGDTQYF
clone_size: few; v_call: TRBV5-1; d_call: TRBD1; j_call: TRBJ1-1; cdr3_nt: TGCGCCAGCAGGGTCGGAGGGGGACAGGGGATGAACACTGAAGCTTTCTTT; cdr3_aa: CASRVGGGQGMNTEAFF
clone_size: NA; v_call: TRBV5-3; d_call: NA; j_call: TRBJ2-7; cdr3_nt: TGTGCCTATACCCGTGGCGAGCAGTACTTC; cdr3_aa: CAYTRGEQYF
clone_size: NA; v_call: TRBV14; d_call: TRBD1; j_call: TRBJ2-7; cdr3_nt: TGTGCCAGCAGCGCAAGGATGGCAGGGGGCTTCTACGAGCAGTACTTC; cdr3_aa: CASSARMAGGFYEQYF
clone_size: NA; v_call: TRBV29-1; d_call: NA; j_call: TRBJ1-1; cdr3_nt: TGCAGCGTTGAACGGGGAGGGGACACTGAAGCTTTCTTT; cdr3_aa: CSVERGGDTEAFF
clone_size: NA; v_call: TRBV7-7; d_call: TRBD2; j_call: TRBJ2-1; cdr3_nt: TGTGCTAGCATCCCAGCGGGGGGTCATAACAATGAGCAGTTCTTC; cdr3_aa: CASIPAGGHNNEQFF
clone_size: NA; v_call: TRBV6-5; d_call: NA; j_call: TRBJ1-1; cdr3_nt: TGTGCCAGCAGTTACTCCGAGGGGCCTACTGAAGCTTTCTTT; cdr3_aa: CASSYSEGPTEAFF
clone_size: NA; v_call: TRBV19; d_call: NA; j_call: TRBJ2-4; cdr3_nt: TGTGCCAGTAGTATGCAGGACCCCAACATTCAGTACTTC; cdr3_aa: CASSMQDPNIQYF
clone_size: NA; v_call: TRBV6-5; d_call: NA; j_call: TRBJ1-5; cdr3_nt: TGTGCCAGCAGTTACAAGGTGGGGGACAATCAGCCCCAGCATTTT; cdr3_aa: CASSYKVGDNQPQHF
clone_size: few; v_call: TRBV21-1; d_call: NA; j_call: TRBJ2-7; cdr3_nt: TGTGCCAGCAGCACACAGGGTAGCCGCTACGAGCAGTACTTC; cdr3_aa: CASSTQGSRYEQYF
clone_size: NA; v_call: TRBV6-6; d_call: NA; j_call: TRBJ1-4; cdr3_nt: TGTGCCAGCAGTTACTCGGCAGGTGATAATGAAAAACTGTTTTTT; cdr3_aa: CASSYSAGDNEKLFF
clone_size: NA; v_call: TRBV9; d_call: NA; j_call: TRBJ1-5; cdr3_nt: TGTGCCAGCAGCGTAGATTTGGGGGCGGATCAGCCCCAGCATTTT; cdr3_aa: CASSVDLGADQPQHF
clone_size: NA; v_call: TRBV6-6; d_call: TRBD2; j_call: TRBJ2-3; cdr3_nt: TGTGCCAGCGACCAGCGGGGGACTACGGATACGCAGTATTTT; cdr3_aa: CASDQRGTTDTQYF
clone_size: NA; v_call: TRBV7-9; d_call: TRBD1; j_call: TRBJ2-1; cdr3_nt: TGTGCCAGCAGCCCGGACAGGGGCAATGAGCAGTTCTTC; cdr3_aa: CASSPDRGNEQFF
clone_size: NA; v_call: TRBV10-2; d_call: NA; j_call: TRBJ2-3; cdr3_nt: TGCGCCAGCAGTGAAGGTCGGGGGACTAGCACAGATACGCAGTATTTT; cdr3_aa: CASSEGRGTSTDTQYF
clone_size: NA; v_call: TRBV9; d_call: NA; j_call: TRBJ1-3; cdr3_nt: TGTGCCAGCAGCGGAGACGGAAACACCATATATTTT; cdr3_aa: CASSGDGNTIYF
clone_size: NA; v_call: TRBV13; d_call: NA; j_call: TRBJ2-1; cdr3_nt: TGTGCCAGCAGCTCCCTAGGGGGGGCCTACAATGAGCAGTTCTTC; cdr3_aa: CASSSLGGAYNEQFF
clone_size: NA; v_call: TRBV2; d_call: NA; j_call: TRBJ1-5; cdr3_nt: TGTGCCAGCAGTGAGACTGGCGGTACGGCGGAGCCCCAGCATTTT; cdr3_aa: CASSETGGTAEPQHF
clone_size: NA; v_call: TRBV5-1; d_call: TRBD1; j_call: TRBJ1-6; cdr3_nt: TGCGCCAGCAGCCACTCATTTGGACAGGGGTCGGTTGGTAGAAATTCACCCCTCCACTTT; cdr3_aa: CASSHSFGQGSVGRNSPLHF
clone_size: NA; v_call: TRBV10-2; d_call: NA; j_call: TRBJ2-7; cdr3_nt: TGCGCCAGCAGTGAGTCTTACAACGAGCAGTACTTC; cdr3_aa: CASSESYNEQYF
clone_size: NA; v_call: TRBV29-1; d_call: NA; j_call: TRBJ1-3; cdr3_nt: TGCAGCGTACGACAGGGAAACACCATATATTTT; cdr3_aa: CSVRQGNTIYF
clone_size: few; v_call: TRBV5-4; d_call: NA; j_call: TRBJ1-4; cdr3_nt: TGTGCCAGCAGCTTCATAGGGGATGAAAAACTGTTTTTT; cdr3_aa: CASSFIGDEKLFF
clone_size: NA; v_call: TRBV5-6; d_call: TRBD1; j_call: TRBJ2-7; cdr3_nt: TGTGCCAGCAGCTTGTGGTTTACAGGGGGAATAGTTTCCGAGCAGTACTTC; cdr3_aa: CASSLWFTGGIVSEQYF
clone_size: NA; v_call: TRBV6-5; d_call: NA; j_call: TRBJ2-5; cdr3_nt: TGTGCCAGCAGTTACTCGGGCGGGGTACAAGAGACCCAGTACTTC; cdr3_aa: CASSYSGGVQETQYF
clone_size: NA; v_call: TRBV7-8; d_call: TRBD2; j_call: TRBJ2-5; cdr3_nt: TGTGCCAGCAGCTTATTCGCGGGGCTAGCGGGGGTTGAGACCCAGTACTTC; cdr3_aa: CASSLFAGLAGVETQYF
clone_size: NA; v_call: TRBV5-1; d_call: NA; j_call: TRBJ1-4; cdr3_nt: TGCGCCAGCAGCTTGGAGACCGGACATTCAGAAAAACTGTTTTTT; cdr3_aa: CASSLETGHSEKLFF
clone_size: NA; v_call: TRBV27; d_call: NA; j_call: TRBJ2-5; cdr3_nt: TGTGCCAGCAGTTTCCTGGCTCAGCGAGAGACCCAGTACTTC; cdr3_aa: CASSFLAQRETQYF
clone_size: many; v_call: TRBV7-8; d_call: TRBD2; j_call: TRBJ2-5; cdr3_nt: TGTGCCAGCAGCTCAACTAGCGGGGGGACGGAGACCCAGTACTTC; cdr3_aa: CASSSTSGGTETQYF
clone_size: NA; v_call: TRBV13; d_call: NA; j_call: TRBJ2-3; cdr3_nt: TGTGCCAGCAGCTTAAATGGTGGGACGCAGTATTTT; cdr3_aa: CASSLNGGTQYF
clone_size: NA; v_call: TRBV5-4; d_call: NA; j_call: TRBJ2-1; cdr3_nt: TGTGCCAGCAGCCCTGACAGCTTACTATACAATGAGCAGTTCTTC; cdr3_aa: CASSPDSLLYNEQFF
clone_size: NA; v_call: TRBV30; d_call: TRBD1; j_call: TRBJ2-1; cdr3_nt: TGTGCCTGGAGAAACGGACAGGGAAACAATGAGCAGTTCTTC; cdr3_aa: CAWRNGQGNNEQFF
clone_size: NA; v_call: TRBV10-3; d_call: TRBD1; j_call: TRBJ1-1; cdr3_nt: TGTGCCAGTCAACAGGGGGTTACGACTGAAGCTTTCTTT; cdr3_aa: CASQQGVTTEAFF
clone_size: few; v_call: TRBV5-1; d_call: NA; j_call: TRBJ2-7; cdr3_nt: TGCGCCAGCAGCTTGGGGGGACTCTCACAGGACGAGCAGTACTTC; cdr3_aa: CASSLGGLSQDEQYF
clone_size: NA; v_call: TRBV6-5; d_call: TRBD1; j_call: TRBJ1-2; cdr3_nt: TGTGCCAGCAGTCAACAGGGGGACGGTGTTGGCTACACCTTC; cdr3_aa: CASSQQGDGVGYTF
clone_size: NA; v_call: TRBV5-4; d_call: TRBD1; j_call: TRBJ2-7; cdr3_nt: TGTGCCAGCAGCCCGAACAGGGGCACGACCTACGAGCAGTACTTC; cdr3_aa: CASSPNRGTTYEQYF
clone_size: NA; v_call: TRBV27; d_call: NA; j_call: TRBJ1-6; cdr3_nt: TGTGCCAGCAGTTTATCCCCTATAGGGATGGGACCCCTCCACTTT; cdr3_aa: CASSLSPIGMGPLHF
clone_size: few; v_call: TRBV19; d_call: NA; j_call: TRBJ1-1; cdr3_nt: TGTGCCAGTAGTCCGGGACAGAACACTGAAGCTTTCTTT; cdr3_aa: CASSPGQNTEAFF